This T cell receptor (beta chain) appears in the sequencing data of a study of control samples from healthy donors and cancer patients. A single count supports this clone. The length of the CDR3 is 14 residues. CDR1 and CDR2 from the germline V gene are MNHNY and SVGAGI (reference sequence). Trimming at V came to 2 bases and at J to 5 bases, leaving 2 bases not matched to a gene. Produced via immunoSEQ multiplex PCR; TCRdb's table is partial and in-frame only. The repertoire includes around 130,000 clones, approximately 90% of them detected once, and about 9% sits in the top ten. The TCR originated in a man aged 18-30 years in good health. Sequencing input: blood. This chain joins TRBV6-6 and TRBJ1-1; 10 bases match TRBD1. Here the CDR3 reads CASSYGGQGTEAFF. In DNA form, the CDR3 reads TGTGCCAGCAGTTACGGGGGACAGGGGACTGAAGCTTTCTTT.